The present T cell receptor beta chain was sequenced within a study of early T cells in non-severe SARS-CoV-2 infection. Germline CDR1 MDHEN, CDR2 SYDVKM. V was clipped by 6 bases and J by 3 bases; unmatched bases: 3. This CDR3 contains 13 residues. Unique molecular identifiers (one per individual cDNA molecule) were attached. TCRdb called the 5' RACE reads again in MiXCR, with one record for every CDR3 protein. This table has some 25,000 distinct CDR3 sequences, around 5% appearing once. Material: whole blood. This chain connects TRBV28 to TRBJ2-7; TRBD2 matches at 9 bases. This clonotype was obtained from an adult who was a healthcare worker with PCR-confirmed SARS-CoV-2 infection or an uninfected control (not recorded which). CDR3 in amino acids: CASRVAGVYEQYF. The CDR3 DNA reads as TGTGCCAGCAGAGTAGCGGGAGTCTACGAGCAGTACTTC.